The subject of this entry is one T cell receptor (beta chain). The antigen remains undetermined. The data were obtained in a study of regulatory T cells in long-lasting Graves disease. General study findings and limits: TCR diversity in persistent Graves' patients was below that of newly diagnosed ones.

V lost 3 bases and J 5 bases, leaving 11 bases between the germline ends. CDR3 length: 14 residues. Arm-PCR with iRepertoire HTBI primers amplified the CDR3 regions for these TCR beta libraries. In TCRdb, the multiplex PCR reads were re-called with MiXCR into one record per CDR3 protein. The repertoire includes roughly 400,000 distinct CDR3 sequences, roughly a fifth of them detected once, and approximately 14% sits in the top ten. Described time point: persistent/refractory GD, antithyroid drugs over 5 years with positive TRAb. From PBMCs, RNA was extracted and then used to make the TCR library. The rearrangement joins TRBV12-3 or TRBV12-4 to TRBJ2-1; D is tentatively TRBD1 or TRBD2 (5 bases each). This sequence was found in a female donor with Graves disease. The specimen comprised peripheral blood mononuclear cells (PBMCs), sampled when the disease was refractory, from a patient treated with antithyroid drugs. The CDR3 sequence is CASSLGETNNEQFF. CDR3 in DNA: TGTGCCAGCAGTTTGGGGGAGACTAACAATGAGCAGTTCTTC.